This T cell receptor beta chain was identified in a study of blood T cell repertoires in COVID-19. Study-level information: T cells, B-cell-depleted T cells, or PBMCs provided the cDNA or gDNA that served as material.

The germline CDR1 and CDR2 sequences are SGHTA and FQGNSA. The V and J ends lost 0 bases and 4 bases, in that order; junction bases with no gene match: 3. The CDR3 consists of 16 residues. Study processing details: Estimates of nucleated cell counts were drawn from the amplification of reference gene primers. Measured with immunoSEQ multiplex PCR; TCRdb has only the in-frame clones, and not every one. V, J and clone size are those of that table, while D and trimming were read from the DNA. The repertoire holds fewer than 250,000 clones, 80% to 90% seen once, with approximately 4% in the top ten. This clone has only a few counts.

Sequenced: PBMCs or T cells enriched from blood (not recorded which). This sequence was found in a woman between 40 and 55 years old who had been exposed to COVID-19. This chain uses TRBV7-2 with TRBJ2-1; TRBD2 aligns across 10 bases. CDR3 bases: TGTGCCAGCAGCTTAGCTAGCGGGGGGAATTACAATGAGCAGTTCTTC. Protein sequence: CASSLASGGNYNEQFF. The complete variable domain, with remaining parts taken from reference TRBV7-2 and TRBJ2-1, reads GAGVSQSPSNKVTEKGKDVELRCDPISGHTALYWYRQSLGQGLEFLIYFQGNSAPDKSGLPSDRFSAERTGGSVSTLTIQRTQQEDSAVYLCASSLASGGNYNEQFFGPGTRLTVL.